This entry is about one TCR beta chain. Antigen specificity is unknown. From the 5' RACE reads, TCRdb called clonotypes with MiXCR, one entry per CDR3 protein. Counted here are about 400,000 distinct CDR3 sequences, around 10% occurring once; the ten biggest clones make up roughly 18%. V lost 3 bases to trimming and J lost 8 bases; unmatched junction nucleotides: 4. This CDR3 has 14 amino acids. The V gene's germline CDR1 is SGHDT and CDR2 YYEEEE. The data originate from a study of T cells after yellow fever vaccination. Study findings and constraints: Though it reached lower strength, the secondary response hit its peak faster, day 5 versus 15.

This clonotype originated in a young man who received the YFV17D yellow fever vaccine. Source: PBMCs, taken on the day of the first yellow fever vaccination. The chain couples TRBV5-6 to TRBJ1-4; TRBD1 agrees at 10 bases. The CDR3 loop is CASSWDRGLEKLFF. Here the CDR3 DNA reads TGTGCCAGCAGCTGGGACAGGGGCCTCGAAAAACTGTTTTTT.